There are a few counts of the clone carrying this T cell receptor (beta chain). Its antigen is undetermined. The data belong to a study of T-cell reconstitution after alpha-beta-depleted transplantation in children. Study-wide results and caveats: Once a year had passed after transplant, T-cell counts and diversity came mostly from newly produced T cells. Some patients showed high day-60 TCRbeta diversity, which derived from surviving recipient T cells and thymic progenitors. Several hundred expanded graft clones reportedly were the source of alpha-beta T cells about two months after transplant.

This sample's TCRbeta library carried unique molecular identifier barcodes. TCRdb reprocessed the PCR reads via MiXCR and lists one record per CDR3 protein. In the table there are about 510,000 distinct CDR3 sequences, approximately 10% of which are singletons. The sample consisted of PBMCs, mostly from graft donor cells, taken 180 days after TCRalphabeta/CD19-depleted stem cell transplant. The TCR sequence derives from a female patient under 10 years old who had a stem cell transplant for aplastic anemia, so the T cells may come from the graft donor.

CDR3 DNA: TGCAGTGCTAGGGGTGCGGCCGGTTGGGCTTTCTTT. Residues: CSARGAAGWAFF. This rearrangement joins TRBV20-1 to TRBJ1-1; no firm D call. Trimming stripped 3 bases from V and 11 bases from J, with 16 bases between. Germline-derived CDR1 and CDR2 are DFQATT and SNEGSKA (reference sequence). This CDR3 contains 12 residues.